This T cell receptor (beta chain) was captured by sequencing in a study of T cell responses to AZD1222 COVID-19 vaccine. Germline V CDR1 and CDR2: LNHDA, SQIVND (reference sequence). The CDR3 is 14 residues long. V was pared by 0 bases and J by 4 bases, with 9 bases between. Repertoires were generated with immunoSEQ multiplex PCR, while TCRdb's copy carries only in-frame clones and drops some. The table records 150,000 or so clones, 85% to 95% of them present only once. Sequenced here: peripheral blood, sampled on day 0 of AZD1222 vaccination. The V call is TRBV19, the J call TRBJ1-2, with D possibly being TRBD1 (5 bases). This receptor was obtained from an adult in good health. The CDR3 nucleotides are TGTGCCAGTAGTATAGATTTTGGGACCTATGGCTACACCTTC. Amino acids: CASSIDFGTYGYTF. The complete variable domain, with remaining parts taken from reference TRBV19 and TRBJ1-2, reads DGGITQSPKYLFRKEGQNVTLSCEQNLNHDAMYWYRQDPGQGLRLIYYSQIVNDFQKGDIAEGYSVSREKKESFPLTVTSAQKNPTAFYLCASSIDFGTYGYTFGSGTRLTVV.